One sample yielded the 22 T cell receptor beta chains listed below, sequenced in a study of T cell repertoires in cytomegalovirus infection. One entry per CDR3 protein, called by TCRdb with MiXCR from the reads. Of around 450,000 distinct CDR3 sequences in the sample, around 10% were seen once. Sequenced sample: PBMCs. These receptors were taken from a human donor in good health (CMV status not recorded). Some clones in this sample may be carry-over from other donors' samples.

This clonotype showed up many times. The V gene is TRBV29-1, the J gene TRBJ2-1; 9 bases align to TRBD2. Germline V CDR1 and CDR2: SQVTM, ANQGSEA. V was clipped by 4 bases and J by 5 bases; unmatched bases: 3. CDR3 length: 13 amino acids. CDR3 coding DNA: TGCAGCGTTGGCCCTAGCGGGAACAATGAGCAGTTCTTC. Amino acid sequence: CSVGPSGNNEQFF.

This clonotype was detected ten times or more. The gene calls are TRBV20-1 and TRBJ1-1; D not certain. This CDR3 has 12 amino acids. Germline-derived CDR1 and CDR2 are DFQATT and SNEGSKA (reference sequence). Trimming pared 4 bases from V and 2 bases from J, leaving 8 bases between. The CDR3 DNA follows: TGCAGTGCTACCGAAGGAAACACTGAAGCTTTCTTT. It translates to CSATEGNTEAFF.

This clonotype came up a few times. The gene calls are TRBV7-4 and TRBJ1-1, with D unresolved. CDR3 length equals 11 residues. The germline V gene has CDR1 SGHVT and CDR2 SQSDAQ. V lost 5 bases and J lost 7, with 8 bases in between. As DNA, the CDR3 is TGTGCCAGCAGCCCGCAGGTTGAAGCTTTCTTT. Translated, it gives CASSPQVEAFF.

This clonotype was detected ten times or more. This chain connects TRBV6-2 or TRBV6-3 to TRBJ1-1; possibly TRBD1 for D (5 bases). Trimming left V 10 bases short and J 4 bases short, with 16 bases between. CDR1 and CDR2 (germline): MNHEY, SVGEGT. The CDR3 sequence is 13 residues long. The CDR3 bases are TGTGCCACCGCGACAGTACGAGGCACTGAAGCTTTCTTT. Its protein is CATATVRGTEAFF.

This clonotype was picked up many times. V and J are TRBV7-6 and TRBJ2-1, with 11 nucleotides matching TRBD1. Germline V CDR1 and CDR2: SGHVS, FNYEAQ. The CDR3 is made up of 17 amino acids. J was trimmed by 2 bases and V by 5 bases; bases with no gene match: 8. Here the CDR3 reads CASSPAPGQGAYNEQFF. Here the CDR3 DNA reads TGTGCCAGCAGCCCCGCCCCGGGACAGGGGGCCTACAATGAGCAGTTCTTC.

The CDR3 region is CASSFDWDQPQHF. The CDR3 bases are TGTGCCAGCAGCTTTGACTGGGATCAGCCCCAGCATTTT. This rearrangement joins TRBV5-5 to TRBJ1-5; D is unclear. Germline values: CDR1 SGHKS, CDR2 YYEKEE (reference sequence). The CDR3 extends over 13 amino acids. V shed 2 bases and J shed 5 bases, with 8 bases lying between them.

This clonotype was seen ten or more times. The chain recombines TRBV29-1 with TRBJ2-1; 12 positions match TRBD2. J gave up 2 bases and V 7 bases, and 3 bases lay outside the gene matches. CDR3 length: 14 amino acids. Germline loops: CDR1 SQVTM, CDR2 ANQGSEA. Here the CDR3 reads CSALAGGPYNEQFF. The CDR3 DNA follows: TGCAGCGCCCTAGCGGGAGGGCCCTACAATGAGCAGTTCTTC.

The J gene is TRBJ1-3, the V gene TRBV10-3; D ambiguous. The CDR3 runs 13 residues. The V gene's germline CDR1 is ENHRY and CDR2 SYGVKD. Trimming removed 3 bases at V and 0 bases at J, with 3 bases between. CDR3 in amino acids: CAISDPSGNTIYF. The CDR3 DNA sequence: TGTGCCATCAGTGACCCCTCTGGAAACACCATATATTTT.

The rearrangement uses TRBV7-9 and TRBJ2-1; 9 positions agree with TRBD2. The CDR3 runs 13 residues. Germline-derived CDR1 and CDR2 are SEHNR and FQNEAQ (reference sequence). The DNA for the CDR3 is TGTGCAACCCTAGCGGGGTCCTACAATGAGCAGTTCTTC. As protein: CATLAGSYNEQFF.

This clonotype was detected many times. This chain uses TRBV5-4 with TRBJ2-7, with a weak D call TRBD2 (5 bases). Trimming cost V 3 bases and J 0 bases, with 13 bases left between them. This CDR3 region has 15 residues. Germline CDR1 reads SGHNT; CDR2 reads YYREEE (reference sequence). CDR3 residues: CASSWSSGASYEQYF. CDR3 DNA: TGTGCCAGCAGCTGGAGCAGCGGCGCCTCCTACGAGCAGTACTTC. Full variable domain (rest looked up from reference TRBV5-4 and TRBJ2-7): ETGVTQSPTHLIKTRGQQVTLRCSSQSGHNTVSWYQQALGQGPQFIFQYYREEENGRGNFPPRFSGLQFPNYSSELNVNALELDDSALYLCASSWSSGASYEQYFGPGTRLTVT.

The chain carries TRBV10-3 and TRBJ2-7; D is uncertain. Germline V lookup: CDR1 ENHRY, CDR2 SYGVKD. CDR3 length: 16 amino acids. V was trimmed by 0 bases and J by 6 bases, leaving 18 bases between them. The CDR3 region is CAISESSWGDPPEQYF. The DNA of the CDR3 is TGTGCCATCAGTGAGTCAAGTTGGGGTGACCCCCCCGAGCAGTACTTC.

Worth noting for this clonotype: It may be a read error: a sequence one base away is much more abundant. The chain employs TRBV28 and TRBJ2-6; 12 bases map to TRBD1. V lost 4 bases and J lost 1; bases outside the gene matches: 8. CDR1 is MDHEN and CDR2 is SYDVKM in the germline V gene. The CDR3 length is 19 residues. The CDR3 spells CASSCSGTGGGSGANVLTF. CDR3 in DNA: TGTGCCAGCAGTTGCTCCGGGACAGGGGGCGGATCTGGGGCCAACGTCCTGACTTTC.

The chain has TRBV13 and TRBJ2-3; D assignment may be TRBD1 or TRBD2 (5 bases each). The CDR3 extends over 18 amino acids. Trimming shortened V by 0 bases and J by 2 bases, and 18 bases separated the two germline ends. Germline loops: CDR1 PRHDT, CDR2 FYEKMQ (reference sequence). In nucleotides, the CDR3 is TGTGCCAGCAGCTTAGGGCTGGGAGAGGGACGAGACACAGATACGCAGTATTTT. Protein product: CASSLGLGEGRDTDTQYF.

This rearrangement joins TRBV13 to TRBJ2-7, with 11 nucleotides matching TRBD2. Germline CDR1 PRHDT, CDR2 FYEKMQ (reference sequence). With V trimmed by 5 bases and J by 7 bases, 19 bases remained unmatched. This CDR3 comprises 18 residues. The CDR3 coding sequence is TGTGCCAGCAGCACCCGGTCCGGGACTAGCGGCGTTAGGGGAGAGCAGTACTTC. Amino acids: CASSTRSGTSGVRGEQYF.

This clonotype appeared many times. The chain combines TRBV5-8 with TRBJ2-1; 10 nucleotides line up with TRBD1. The germline V gene has CDR1 SGHTS and CDR2 YDEGEE. CDR3 length: 14 residues. Trimming at V came to 4 bases and at J to 9 bases, leaving 7 bases not matched to a gene. The CDR3 bases are TGTGCCAGCAGCCGGGGACAGGGGTGGATTGAGCAGTTCTTC. Amino acid sequence: CASSRGQGWIEQFF.

This clonotype was found many times. The chain uses TRBV7-9 and TRBJ2-1; 13 positions agree with TRBD2. This CDR3 is built from 16 residues. The V gene end was trimmed by 5 bases and the J gene end by 8 bases; junction bases not matched to a gene: 9. CDR1 and CDR2 (germline): SEHNR, FQNEAQ (reference sequence). CDR3: CASSPNGLAGVDEQFF. The CDR3 DNA reads as TGTGCCAGCAGCCCCAACGGACTAGCGGGAGTCGATGAGCAGTTCTTC.

The V gene is TRBV20-1, the J gene TRBJ1-1; 7 bases agree with TRBD1. Germline values: CDR1 DFQATT, CDR2 SNEGSKA (reference sequence). The ends lost 6 bases at V and 7 bases at J; junction bases unmatched: 11. The CDR3 length is 13 residues. This CDR3 is CSARGQSNGEAFF. The CDR3 DNA reads as TGCAGTGCCAGGGGACAGTCGAACGGTGAAGCTTTCTTT.

Many counts were recorded for this clonotype. The chain employs TRBV12-3 or TRBV12-4 and TRBJ2-1; 7 nucleotides line up with TRBD1. The CDR3 sequence is 16 residues long. Trimming cost V 5 bases and J 4 bases; bases outside gene matches: 11. CDR3 in amino acids: CASSQLEGQLYNEQFF. The CDR3 bases are TGTGCCAGCAGTCAATTAGAGGGACAGCTTTACAATGAGCAGTTCTTC.

V is TRBV5-4 and J is TRBJ2-2; D gene ambiguous. The V and J ends lost 0 bases and 5 bases respectively, with 8 bases between them. From germline, CDR1 is SGHNT and CDR2 YYREEE (reference sequence). This CDR3 region has 14 residues. CDR3 region: CASSLAFSTGELFF. The CDR3 DNA reads TGTGCCAGCAGCTTGGCCTTCTCAACCGGGGAGCTGTTTTTT.

This clonotype was seen ten or more times. This chain joins TRBV7-2 and TRBJ2-2; the D gene could be TRBD1 or TRBD2 (5 bases each). V lost 3 bases and J 3 bases, leaving 17 bases between the germline ends. Germline CDR1 reads SGHTA; CDR2 reads FQGNSA. This CDR3 region has 17 residues. The CDR3 loop is CASSFRVGAADTGELFF. The CDR3 DNA reads TGTGCCAGCAGCTTCCGTGTCGGGGCGGCTGACACCGGGGAGCTGTTTTTT.

The chain has TRBV12-5 and TRBJ1-1; no reliable D call. V was shortened by 0 bases and J by 8 bases, with 10 bases between the two germline ends. The CDR3 has 13 residues. Per germline, CDR1 LGHNT and CDR2 FRNRAP. CDR3: CASGLVRGREAFF. CDR3 nucleotide sequence: TGTGCTAGTGGTTTGGTACGCGGACGAGAAGCTTTCTTT.

The chain links TRBV9 to TRBJ1-6, with D unresolved. The germline CDR1 and CDR2 sequences are SGDLS and YYNGEE. The V gene lost 0 bases and the J gene lost 3 bases, with 7 bases spanning the gap. This CDR3 comprises 15 residues. CDR3 sequence reads: CASSVAGDYNSPLHF. In nucleotides, the CDR3 is TGTGCCAGCAGCGTAGCTGGGGACTATAATTCACCCCTCCACTTT.